Each of the 13 T cell receptor beta chains below was sequenced from the same sample in a study of cytomegalovirus exposure and HLA in healthy donors. The PCR employed 60 Vbeta primers together with 13 Jbeta primers. Only in-frame clones appear in the TCRdb table, and some are missing; sequencing was by immunoSEQ multiplex PCR. The data contain approximately 190,000 clones, over 70% of them singletons. Input material: PBMCs. The receptor source for this set is a man aged 40-49 years in good health and CMV-seropositive.

The V gene is TRBV4-3, the J gene TRBJ1-2; 7 bases are a match to TRBD1. The CDR3 is 18 amino acids. The junction had 16 bases not matched to a gene; V was cut back by 2 bases and J by 4 bases. Germline CDR1 LGHNA, CDR2 YSLEER. The DNA for the CDR3 is TGCGCCAGCAGCCAATACTCAACGGGGTCAGGGGGAAGCTATGGCTACACCTTC. Protein: CASSQYSTGSGGSYGYTF.

The V call is TRBV19, the J call TRBJ2-7; TRBD2 matches at 9 bases. The V gene end was trimmed by 8 bases and the J gene end by 2 bases; junction bases not matched to a gene: 16. Germline V gene data show CDR1 as LNHDA and CDR2 as SQIVND (reference sequence). This CDR3 spans 17 amino acids. CDR3 sequence reads: CASGKAGGSAGAYEQYF. Here the CDR3 DNA reads TGTGCCAGTGGGAAAGCGGGAGGATCGGCGGGTGCCTACGAGCAGTACTTC.

J is TRBJ2-3 and V is TRBV4-2; 11 nucleotides line up with TRBD2. This CDR3 spans 17 amino acids. Germline trimming cut 2 bases from V and 3 bases from J; bases unmatched to any gene: 7. CDR1 LGHNA and CDR2 YNFKEQ come from the germline V gene. CDR3 nucleotide sequence: TGTGCCAGCAGCCAATCGCCCAGACTAGCGGGGACAGATACGCAGTATTTT. Translation gives CASSQSPRLAGTDTQYF.

This clone showed up just a few times. The chain recombines TRBV6-6 with TRBJ1-2; D is undetermined. There are 11 residues in the CDR3. CDR1 and CDR2 from the germline V gene are MNHNY and SVGAGI (reference sequence). V was cut by 6 bases and J by 8 bases, with 10 bases left in between. The CDR3 nucleotides read TGTGCCAGCAGCATCGGAGAGGGCTACACCTTC. Its translation: CASSIGEGYTF.

The chain employs TRBV13 and TRBJ1-4; tentative D call: TRBD1 (5 bases). The CDR3 has 14 residues. V shed 8 bases and J shed 0 bases, with 10 bases lying between them. From germline, CDR1 is PRHDT and CDR2 FYEKMQ (reference sequence). The CDR3 DNA sequence: TGTGCCAGCCGTGACAGTGCAACTAATGAAAAACTGTTTTTT. Translating gives CASRDSATNEKLFF.

This chain connects TRBV5-1 to TRBJ2-1, with 11 bases lining up with TRBD2. Per germline, CDR1 SGHRS and CDR2 YFSETQ. J lost 5 bases, V lost 3 bases, and 4 bases had no gene match. This CDR3 comprises 15 residues. The CDR3 DNA sequence: TGCGCCAGCAGCTCGGGACTAGCGGACGACAATGAGCAGTTCTTC. It is translated as CASSSGLADDNEQFF.

J is TRBJ2-7 and V is TRBV5-6; 8 bases map to TRBD1. Germline lookup yields CDR1 SGHDT and CDR2 YYEEEE. The CDR3 spans 14 residues. V gave up 0 bases and J gave up 4 bases; unmatched junction bases: 3. CDR3 residues: CASSLGTGKYEQYF. CDR3 coding DNA: TGTGCCAGCAGCTTGGGGACAGGGAAGTACGAGCAGTACTTC.

The rearrangement links TRBV2 to TRBJ1-6; TRBD1 is a possible D gene (5 bases). Germline V gives CDR1 SNHLY, CDR2 FYNNEI. The CDR3 sequence is 14 residues long. Trimming took 8 bases from V and 6 from J, leaving 14 bases between them. The CDR3 spells CASGGTFANSPLHF. CDR3 coding DNA: TGTGCCAGCGGGGGGACTTTTGCTAATTCACCCCTCCACTTT.

This rearrangement joins TRBV29-1 to TRBJ2-7, with 13 bases lining up with TRBD2. The CDR3 has 14 residues. V dropped 3 bases and J dropped 7; count of bases not matched to a gene: 6. The V gene's germline CDR1 is SQVTM and CDR2 ANQGSEA. The CDR3 DNA reads TGCAGCGTTGAGGGACTAGCGGGGTTTGGGGAGCAGTACTTC. This sequence encodes CSVEGLAGFGEQYF.

This chain uses TRBV5-1 with TRBJ1-4, with 7 bases aligning to TRBD1. Germline trimming cut 4 bases from V and 8 bases from J; bases unmatched to any gene: 11. Germline CDR1 SGHRS, CDR2 YFSETQ. This CDR3 spans 15 amino acids. The CDR3 loop is CASSPARQGGEKLFF. In DNA form, the CDR3 reads TGCGCCAGCAGCCCTGCAAGACAGGGCGGCGAAAAACTGTTTTTT.

The chain employs TRBV5-8 and TRBJ2-7; D is uncertain. This CDR3 region has 12 residues. Germline CDR1 SGHTS, CDR2 YDEGEE. With 7 bases removed from V and 3 bases from J, the gap between germline ends came to 11 bases. This CDR3 is CASEAVLYEQYF. The CDR3 DNA reads as TGTGCCAGCGAGGCGGTACTCTACGAGCAGTACTTC.

V is TRBV7-2 and J is TRBJ2-1, with D maybe TRBD1 (5 bases). The length of the CDR3 is 15 residues. Germline V gene data show CDR1 as SGHTA and CDR2 as FQGNSA. V was pared by 5 bases and J by 5 bases, with 16 bases between. Here the CDR3 reads CASSRQGAFDNEQFF. As DNA, the CDR3 is TGTGCCAGCAGCCGCCAAGGGGCGTTCGACAATGAGCAGTTCTTC.

V is TRBV6-5 and J is TRBJ2-4, with D possibly TRBD2 on 6 matching bases. This CDR3 has 15 residues. Trimming pared 6 bases from V and 0 bases from J, leaving 12 bases between. CDR1 MNHEY and CDR2 SVGAGI come from the germline V gene. The chain's CDR3 is CASRGLGLAKNIQYF. CDR3 nucleotides: TGTGCCAGCAGGGGACTGGGCCTAGCCAAAAACATTCAGTACTTC.